This T cell receptor beta chain was sequenced in a study of cytomegalovirus exposure and HLA in healthy donors. Study-level points and caveats: Testing in vitro showed a few CMV-associated chains specific for CMV antigens.

This clone was observed a single time. Its antigen remains unidentified. The study ran its PCR with 60 Vbeta and 13 Jbeta primers. Sequenced by immunoSEQ multiplex PCR; TCRdb stores in-frame clones only, minus some. The sample consists of about 180,000 clones, 72% of them appearing once. From germline, CDR1 is MNHNY and CDR2 SVGAGI (reference sequence). This CDR3 spans 11 amino acids. V shed 6 bases and J shed 5 bases, with 8 bases lying between them. This chain connects TRBV6-6 to TRBJ2-7, with TRBD1 as a possible D gene (5 bases). The source material was PBMCs. This TCR was recovered from a human donor in good health. The CDR3 coding sequence is TGTGCCAGCAGCAAGGACAACGAGCAGTACTTC. It codes for CASSKDNEQYF.